The 31 T cell receptor beta chains below all came from one sample that was sequenced in a study of T cells in Graves' hyperthyroidism and ophthalmopathy. Amplified TCR beta CDR3 regions derived from RNA transcripts. The study used the HTBI primer set for a first-round RT-PCR of the TCR CDR3. Using its own MiXCR run on the multiplex PCR reads, TCRdb lists one record per CDR3 protein. The table has over 700,000 distinct CDR3 sequences, 38% seen once. Input material: blood. The receptors were sampled from a man aged 18 to 30 with Graves' hyperthyroidism.

This chain uses TRBV6-5 with TRBJ1-5, with no clear D. CDR3 length equals 13 residues. Looked up from germline, CDR1 is MNHEY and CDR2 is SVGAGI. V was trimmed by 7 bases and J by 1 base, leaving 8 bases between them. CDR3 protein: CASTPESNQPQHF. The CDR3 DNA follows: TGTGCCAGCACCCCAGAAAGCAATCAGCCCCAGCATTTT.

The chain carries TRBV5-6 and TRBJ2-7; TRBD2 matches at 8 bases. The V gene's germline CDR1 is SGHDT and CDR2 YYEEEE. This CDR3 spans 15 amino acids. The J segment lost 4 bases and the V segment lost 3 bases, leaving 9 bases of the junction unmatched. CDR3 in amino acids: CASSSLERERYEQYF. The CDR3 DNA sequence: TGTGCCAGCAGCTCCCTCGAGCGGGAGCGATACGAGCAGTACTTC.

This clonotype appeared a few times. The chain recombines TRBV29-1 with TRBJ1-2; 8 positions agree with TRBD1. From germline, CDR1 is SQVTM and CDR2 ANQGSEA. The CDR3 totals 14 residues. With V trimmed by 3 bases and J by 1 base, 4 bases remained unmatched. The CDR3: CSVDSGQGNYGYTF. Here the CDR3 DNA reads TGCAGCGTTGATAGCGGACAGGGTAACTATGGCTACACCTTC.

This clonotype was observed at least ten times. The chain links TRBV15 to TRBJ1-1; D ambiguous. CDR3 length equals 12 residues. Germline values: CDR1 LNHNV, CDR2 YYDKDF (reference sequence). The germline V and J ends were trimmed by 5 bases and 6 bases, with 10 bases remaining between them. CDR3 loop: CATSAWSAEAFF. In DNA form, the CDR3 reads TGTGCCACCAGCGCGTGGAGCGCTGAAGCTTTCTTT.

In this sample, this clonotype turned up many times. V is TRBV20-1 and J is TRBJ2-7; D call uncertain. The germline V gene has CDR1 DFQATT and CDR2 SNEGSKA (reference sequence). V gave up 0 bases and J gave up 1 base, with 10 bases separating them. The CDR3 has 14 amino acids. The CDR3 region has the DNA TGCAGTGCTAGAGATGCCGCTAATTCCTACGAGCAGTACTTC. Protein sequence: CSARDAANSYEQYF.

Turning to this clonotype: A much more abundant neighbour one base away suggests this may be a read error. The chain links TRBV10-3 to TRBJ2-7; D is perhaps TRBD2 (6 bases). The germline gives CDR1 ENHRY, CDR2 SYGVKD. Trimming took off 8 bases at V and 5 bases at J, with 16 bases between the two ends. There are 13 residues in the CDR3. The CDR3 DNA sequence: TGTGCCATCGGCCGACTAGAAGGCGACGAGCAGTACTTC. Translating it yields CAIGRLEGDEQYF.

As regards this clonotype: This clone may be a read error of a much larger clone one base away. This chain links TRBV10-2 with TRBJ2-3, with 8 bases lining up with TRBD2. The CDR3 is made up of 14 amino acids. From germline, CDR1 is WSHSY and CDR2 SAAADI. CDR3 in amino acids: CASALAGAGDKQYF. As DNA, the CDR3 is TGCGCCAGCGCCCTCGCGGGAGCGGGAGATAAGCAGTATTTT.

This clonotype was counted many times. This chain links TRBV7-8 with TRBJ2-7; 10 nucleotides align to TRBD2. Unmatched junction bases numbered 9, after V lost 3 bases and J lost 4 bases. This CDR3 contains 16 residues. The germline V gene has CDR1 SGHVS and CDR2 FQNEAQ. The CDR3 region is CASSFGAGGPLYEQYF. The CDR3 DNA sequence: TGTGCCAGCAGCTTCGGAGCGGGAGGGCCATTGTACGAGCAGTACTTC.

A single count supports this clonotype. This sequence joins TRBV20-1 and TRBJ2-7; D call uncertain. This CDR3 has 15 residues. Trimming removed 0 bases from V and 0 bases from J, with 12 bases in between. Germline V CDR1 and CDR2: DFQATT, SNEGSKA (reference sequence). CDR3 bases: TGCAGTGCTAGAGAAACTTCCTTTAACTCCTACGAGCAGTACTTC. Protein: CSARETSFNSYEQYF.

The chain carries TRBV10-3 and TRBJ1-1; D is perhaps TRBD1 (5 bases). This CDR3 has 14 amino acids. Germline assignment: CDR1 ENHRY and CDR2 SYGVKD. V was cut by 3 bases and J by 3 bases, with 11 bases left in between. Here the CDR3 reads CAISDGGGYTEAFF. The CDR3 bases are TGTGCCATCAGTGATGGGGGAGGGTACACTGAAGCTTTCTTT.

This clonotype was counted only a few times. This chain connects TRBV7-9 to TRBJ2-7; 14 bases line up with TRBD2. After removal of 5 bases from V and 9 bases from J, the junction contained 6 bases not matched to a gene. This CDR3 has 14 residues. Per the germline V gene, CDR1 is SEHNR and CDR2 is FQNEAQ (reference sequence). CDR3 nucleotides: TGTGCCAGCAGCGGGGGACTAGCGGGAGTGGGGCAGTACTTC. Protein product: CASSGGLAGVGQYF.

This clonotype came up many times. The rearrangement uses TRBV14 and TRBJ1-2; 11 bases match TRBD1. The CDR3 is made up of 16 amino acids. V lost 3 bases to trimming and J lost 4 bases; unmatched junction nucleotides: 7. Per the germline V gene, CDR1 is SGHDN and CDR2 is FVKESK. The CDR3, as DNA: TGTGCCAGCAGCCAGCAATGGACAGGGGGCATCTATGGCTACACCTTC. This sequence encodes CASSQQWTGGIYGYTF.

This rearrangement joins TRBV7-2 to TRBJ2-7; a weak D match, TRBD2 (6 bases). Germline V gives CDR1 SGHTA, CDR2 FQGNSA. The CDR3 runs to 15 residues. V lost 4 bases, J lost 3 bases, and 16 bases lay in between. CDR3 loop: CASSYLEGPVYEQYF. The CDR3 nucleotides read TGTGCCAGCAGCTACCTGGAGGGCCCAGTCTACGAGCAGTACTTC.

The chain links TRBV6-5 to TRBJ2-2; tentatively, D is TRBD1 or TRBD2 (5 bases each). Germline CDR1 and CDR2: MNHEY and SVGAGI. This CDR3 comprises 16 residues. V dropped 5 bases and J dropped 2 bases, with 15 bases sitting between them. CDR3: CASSEGPVPNTGELFF. The CDR3 DNA sequence: TGTGCCAGCAGTGAGGGGCCGGTACCTAACACCGGGGAGCTGTTTTTT.

The chain couples TRBV20-1 to TRBJ1-2; TRBD1 agrees at 7 bases. Germline V CDR1 and CDR2: DFQATT, SNEGSKA (reference sequence). The CDR3 contains 13 residues. V shed 4 bases, J shed 5 bases, and the junction held 7 bases outside the gene matches. The CDR3 nucleotides are TGCAGTGCTACACGAGACAGGGTTTATGGCTACACCTTC. This gives the protein CSATRDRVYGYTF.

This clonotype was observed at least ten times. For the CDR3, the DNA is TGCAGTGCTAGAGAGGGAAGCCAGGGGAACGAGCAGTACTTC. Amino acids: CSAREGSQGNEQYF. This chain links TRBV20-1 with TRBJ2-7; a weak D match, TRBD1 (6 bases). The CDR3 sequence is 14 residues long. Germline lookup yields CDR1 DFQATT and CDR2 SNEGSKA (reference sequence). The ends were cut back, 0 bases at V and 5 bases at J, with 14 bases in the middle.

This clonotype has just a few counts. The gene calls are TRBV5-6 and TRBJ1-2; D may be TRBD1 (5 bases). Per the germline V gene, CDR1 is SGHDT and CDR2 is YYEEEE. V dropped 0 bases and J dropped 5 bases, with 14 bases sitting between them. This CDR3 region has 15 residues. CDR3 DNA sequence: TGTGCCAGCAGCTTGGTAGGGACGGTGCTATATGGCTACACCTTC. Translating it yields CASSLVGTVLYGYTF.

This clonotype was recorded once. The chain is built from TRBV9 and TRBJ2-2; D may be TRBD1 or TRBD2 (6 bases each). Germline V lookup: CDR1 SGDLS, CDR2 YYNGEE. Trimming shortened V by 4 bases and J by 5 bases, and 18 bases separated the two germline ends. This CDR3 region has 16 residues. The CDR3 nucleotides are TGTGCCAGCAGCCCTCGGGACTTCCAGGGGACCGGGGAGCTGTTTTTT. Translating it yields CASSPRDFQGTGELFF. The whole variable domain, remainder taken from reference TRBV9 and TRBJ2-2, is DSGVTQTPKHLITATGQRVTLRCSPRSGDLSVYWYQQSLDQGLQFLIQYYNGEERAKGNILERFSAQQFPDLHSELNLSSLELGDSALYFCASSPRDFQGTGELFFGEGSRLTVL.

This chain joins TRBV10-3 and TRBJ1-5; TRBD1 matches 8 bases. The germline CDR1 and CDR2 sequences are ENHRY and SYGVKD. Trimming at V came to 10 bases and at J to 0 bases, leaving 11 bases not matched to a gene. This CDR3 has 16 residues. CDR3 DNA sequence: TGTGCCACCACTACCAAGACAGGGGATAGCAATCAGCCCCAGCATTTT. It yields the protein CATTTKTGDSNQPQHF.

V usage is TRBV10-3 and J usage is TRBJ2-7; a possible D gene is TRBD2 (5 bases). CDR3 length equals 16 residues. V was trimmed by 5 bases and J by 2 bases, leaving 19 bases between them. Germline CDR1 is ENHRY and CDR2 is SYGVKD. The DNA for the CDR3 is TGTGCCATCAGTTTAGCGCCCCGTCACCTAGCCTACGAGCAGTACTTC. Protein sequence: CAISLAPRHLAYEQYF.

V and J are TRBV10-3 and TRBJ1-1; D gene ambiguous. Germline CDR1 reads ENHRY; CDR2 reads SYGVKD. The CDR3 length is 11 residues. Trimming took 5 bases from V and 8 from J, leaving 9 bases between them. CDR3 DNA: TGTGCCATCAGTCGTGAGGGAGAAGCTTTCTTT. It translates to CAISREGEAFF.

This clonotype showed up many times. The V call is TRBV2, the J call TRBJ2-2; D ambiguous. This CDR3 is built from 13 residues. The germline gives CDR1 SNHLY, CDR2 FYNNEI. Trimming pared 2 bases from V and 6 bases from J, leaving 7 bases between. CDR3 region: CASSEPASGELFF. CDR3 nucleotide sequence: TGTGCCAGCAGTGAACCAGCCTCCGGGGAGCTGTTTTTT. Filled out from reference TRBV2 and TRBJ2-2, the complete variable domain reads EPEVTQTPSHQVTQMGQEVILRCVPISNHLYFYWYRQILGQKVEFLVSFYNNEISEKSEIFDDQFSVERPDGSNFTLKIRSTKLEDSAMYFCASSEPASGELFFGEGSRLTVL.

The V gene is TRBV2, the J gene TRBJ1-4; 10 bases match TRBD1. Germline-derived CDR1 and CDR2 are SNHLY and FYNNEI. V trimming: 7 bases; J trimming: 0 bases; junction bases outside the gene matches: 11. The CDR3 is 18 amino acids. CDR3 sequence: CASNEPGQGLATNEKLFF. The CDR3 nucleotides are TGTGCCAGCAACGAACCGGGACAGGGGCTTGCAACTAATGAAAAACTGTTTTTT.

J is TRBJ2-7 and V is TRBV19; maybe TRBD2 (6 bases). V was pared by 1 base and J by 5 bases, with 12 bases between. Germline V lookup: CDR1 LNHDA, CDR2 SQIVND (reference sequence). CDR3 length: 14 amino acids. The CDR3 spells CASSIGFGSDEQYF. DNA of the CDR3: TGTGCCAGTAGTATAGGCTTCGGGAGCGACGAGCAGTACTTC.

The chain combines TRBV6-5 with TRBJ1-1, with D hard to call. The ends were cut back, 0 bases at V and 5 bases at J, with 13 bases in the middle. This CDR3 region has 15 residues. Germline CDR1 is MNHEY and CDR2 is SVGAGI. CDR3 bases: TGTGCCAGCAGTTACTCGAAGGTCCGGGGTACTGAAGCTTTCTTT. It translates to CASSYSKVRGTEAFF.

CDR3 in DNA: TGTGCCAGCAAGAAGCTCATGAACACTGAAGCTTTCTTT. Translating gives CASKKLMNTEAFF. The rearrangement uses TRBV2 and TRBJ1-1, with no clear D. This CDR3 is 13 amino acids long. The ends were cut back, 7 bases at V and 0 bases at J, with 9 bases in the middle. CDR1 is SNHLY and CDR2 is FYNNEI in the germline V gene.

The genes are TRBV7-2 and TRBJ2-2; D remains unclear. Trimming removed 6 bases at V and 6 bases at J, with 11 bases between. The CDR3 extends over 13 amino acids. CDR1 SGHTA and CDR2 FQGNSA come from the germline V gene. The CDR3 protein is CASRASIAGELFF. CDR3 DNA sequence: TGTGCCAGCAGAGCGTCTATTGCCGGGGAGCTGTTTTTT.

This clonotype was counted between two and nine times. J is TRBJ1-1 and V is TRBV12-3 or TRBV12-4; 7 positions agree with TRBD1. V dropped 7 bases and J dropped 0; count of bases not matched to a gene: 2. The CDR3 length is 13 residues. CDR3: CASKGAVNTEAFF. The DNA of the CDR3 is TGTGCCAGCAAGGGGGCTGTGAACACTGAAGCTTTCTTT.

There are a few counts of this clonotype. This sequence joins TRBV5-1 and TRBJ1-4; D remains unclear. The length of the CDR3 is 14 residues. V was clipped by 1 base and J by 3 bases, with 7 bases between them. Looked up from germline, CDR1 is SGHRS and CDR2 is YFSETQ. This CDR3 is CASSLLGSNEKLFF. Here the CDR3 DNA reads TGCGCCAGCAGCTTGTTAGGATCTAATGAAAAACTGTTTTTT.

The rearrangement links TRBV6-1 to TRBJ1-1; D is uncertain. With 7 bases removed from V and 1 base from J, the gap between germline ends came to 13 bases. Germline loops: CDR1 MNHNS, CDR2 SASEGT. The CDR3 has 14 amino acids. CDR3 DNA: TGTGCCAGCACCCCACAGAGATCGAACACTGAAGCTTTCTTT. This sequence encodes CASTPQRSNTEAFF.

This clonotype was seen at least ten times. V is TRBV11-2 and J is TRBJ2-7; no definite D call. Germline lookup yields CDR1 SGHAT and CDR2 FQNNGV. The CDR3 is made up of 13 amino acids. Trimming pared 2 bases from V and 5 bases from J, leaving 10 bases between. CDR3 amino acids: CASSLSVRDEQYF. CDR3 nucleotides: TGTGCCAGCAGCTTATCGGTCCGCGACGAGCAGTACTTC.